This TCR beta chain appears in the sequencing data of a study of blood T cell repertoires in COVID-19. TCRdb's copy holds only in-frame clones and misses some; the assay was immunoSEQ multiplex PCR. Of 200,000 to 300,000 clones listed, approximately 80% are singletons. Looked up from germline, CDR1 is SGHTA and CDR2 is FQGNSA. The CDR3 is made up of 16 amino acids. V gave up 1 base and J gave up 0 bases, with 10 bases separating them. The source of this sequence is a human donor in a cohort sampled during active COVID-19. The specimen was peripheral blood. The chain couples TRBV7-2 to TRBJ1-5; D might be TRBD1 (6 bases). CDR3 in amino acids: CASSLVGGASNQPQHF. The CDR3 DNA is TGTGCCAGCAGCTTAGTAGGGGGTGCTAGCAATCAGCCCCAGCATTTT.